These T cell receptor beta chains were read from a single sample in a study of blood T cell repertoires in COVID-19. Clones were sequenced by immunoSEQ multiplex PCR, and TCRdb holds only the in-frame ones, with some missing. The sample yields about 250,000 clones, over 75% seen once. What was sequenced was PBMCs or T cells enriched from blood (not recorded which). All receptors derive from a man between 35 and 55 years old who had recovered from COVID-19. Both conserved end residues are part of each CDR3. A D gene is named only where the DNA matches it firmly. Size tells how often a clone was seen (once, few, many) or the class of an expanded clone, and some rows leave it out.

cdr3_nt cdr3_aa clone_size j_call d_call v_call
TGTGCCAGTAGTATAGAAGGTAGCGGCACAGATACGCAGTATTTT CASSIEGSGTDTQYF . TRBJ2-3 . TRBV19
TGTGCCAGCAGCTTCGACAGCTATGGCTACACCTTC CASSFDSYGYTF . TRBJ1-2 . TRBV5-5
TGTGCCAGTAGTCGGAGGACAGATTCACCCCTCCACTTT CASSRRTDSPLHF . TRBJ1-6 . TRBV19
TGTGCCAGCGGCGCAACTAGCGTATCCTACAATGAGCAGTTCTTC CASGATSVSYNEQFF . TRBJ2-1 TRBD2 TRBV28
TGCGCCAGCAGCTTGGTGGCTAGCCCCACAGATACGCAGTATTTT CASSLVASPTDTQYF . TRBJ2-3 . TRBV5-1
TGTGCCACCAGTGACAGGGGGAACACTGAAGCTTTCTTT CATSDRGNTEAFF . TRBJ1-1 . TRBV24-1
TGTGCCAGCAAGGGACTAGCGGGAGGGAATGAGCAGTTCTTC CASKGLAGGNEQFF . TRBJ2-1 TRBD2 TRBV2
TGTGCCAGCAGCAAGGGACAGGAGGGAAAACCCCAGCATTTT CASSKGQEGKPQHF . TRBJ1-5 . TRBV21-1
TGTGCCAGCAGCTCCGGAGACACCGGGGAGCTGTTTTTT CASSSGDTGELFF . TRBJ2-2 . TRBV7-6
TGTGCCACCGAAAGAACTAACAATGAGCAGTTCTTC CATERTNNEQFF . TRBJ2-1 . TRBV24-1
TGCGCCAGCAGCCAAGATACCCCAAGCCGGGAGACCCAGTACTTC CASSQDTPSRETQYF . TRBJ2-5 . TRBV4-1
TGTGCCAGCAGGGGACAGGGATTGGCTTACGAGCAGTACTTC CASRGQGLAYEQYF . TRBJ2-7 TRBD1 TRBV27
TGTGCCAGCAGCTCCCGGACTAATTCCTACGAGCAGTACTTC CASSSRTNSYEQYF . TRBJ2-7 . TRBV7-6
TGTGCCAGCAGCTCTCACAGGGGGCCCTACAATGAGCAGTTCTTC CASSSHRGPYNEQFF . TRBJ2-1 TRBD1 TRBV5-5
TGTGCCACCAGCCCCAGCGGACTAGCGGGAGCCGAGCAGTACTTC CATSPSGLAGAEQYF . TRBJ2-7 TRBD2 TRBV15
TGTGCCTGGAGTGTACAGGTTAACTATGGCTACACCTTC CAWSVQVNYGYTF . TRBJ1-2 . TRBV30
TGTGCCAGCAGTTACGGGCCAGTTTATTCACCCCTCCACTTT CASSYGPVYSPLHF . TRBJ1-6 . TRBV6-5
TGTGCCAGCAGAACCGGGACAGACACCCATGGCTACACCTTC CASRTGTDTHGYTF . TRBJ1-2 TRBD1 TRBV27
TGTGCCAGCAGCTTCAGCGAGACAGTAAATTCACCCCTCCACTTT CASSFSETVNSPLHF . TRBJ1-6 . TRBV7-2
TGTGCCAGCTCACCAAGAAGCGGCCTATACAATGAGCAGTTCTTC CASSPRSGLYNEQFF . TRBJ2-1 . TRBV18
TGTGCCAGCAGCTTGTGGGACAGGGGAGGGGTGCAGTTCTTC CASSLWDRGGVQFF . TRBJ2-1 TRBD1 TRBV7-2
TGTGCCAGCAGTGGGCCGGGACAGGGGTCGTCCTACAATGAGCAGTTCTTC CASSGPGQGSSYNEQFF . TRBJ2-1 TRBD1 TRBV2
TGTGCCAGCAGCTCGTTTGGAGCCCCGGGAGGGGAACTGGGTGAGACGCAGTATTTT CASSSFGAPGGELGETQYF few TRBJ2-3 TRBD2 TRBV9
TGTGCCAGCAGCGTAGGGGCAGGGACTCAGATAAGCTCCTACGAGCAGTACTTC CASSVGAGTQISSYEQYF . TRBJ2-7 . TRBV9
TGTGCCTGGAGTAAACAGACAGGGGTCACTGAAAAACTGTTTTTT CAWSKQTGVTEKLFF . TRBJ1-4 TRBD1 TRBV30
TGCAGTGCTAGAGAAAAAGTGACACAAAGCTTC CSAREKVTQSF . TRBJ1-2 . TRBV20-1
TGTGCCAGCAGCCTCGCCACCGGTGCAACTAATGAAAAACTGTTTTTT CASSLATGATNEKLFF . TRBJ1-4 . TRBV5-4
TGTGCCAGCAGTTCTCGACCGCCCGACAGGGCGGAGACCCAGTACTTC CASSSRPPDRAETQYF . TRBJ2-5 TRBD1 TRBV6-5